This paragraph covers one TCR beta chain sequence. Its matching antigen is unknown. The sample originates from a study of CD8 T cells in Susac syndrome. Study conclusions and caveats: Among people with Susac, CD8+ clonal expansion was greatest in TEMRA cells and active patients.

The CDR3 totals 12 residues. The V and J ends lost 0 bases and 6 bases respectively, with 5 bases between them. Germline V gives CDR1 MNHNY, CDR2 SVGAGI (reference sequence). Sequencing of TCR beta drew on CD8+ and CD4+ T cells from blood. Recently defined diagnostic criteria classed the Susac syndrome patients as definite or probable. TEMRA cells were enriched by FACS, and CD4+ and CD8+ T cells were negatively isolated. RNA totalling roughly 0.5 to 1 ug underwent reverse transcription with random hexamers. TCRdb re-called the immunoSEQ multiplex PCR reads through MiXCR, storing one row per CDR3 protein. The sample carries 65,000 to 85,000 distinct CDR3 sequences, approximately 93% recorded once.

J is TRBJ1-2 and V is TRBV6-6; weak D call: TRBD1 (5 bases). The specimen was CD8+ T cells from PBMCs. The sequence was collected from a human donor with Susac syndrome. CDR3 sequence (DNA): TGTGCCAGCAGTTACTCAGGGGATGGCTACACCTTC. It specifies CASSYSGDGYTF.